This T cell receptor (beta chain) was identified during a study of cytomegalovirus exposure and HLA in healthy donors (dated by TCRdb to 2016 to 2017). For the wider study: An earlier analysis of approximately 600 of the donors reported 250 to 300 Gb of sequence data and approximately 110 million unique TCR beta sequences from 150 million to 200 million T cells. Every repertoire in the discovery cohort had been generated on one and the same sequencing platform. The number of typed donors differed by locus: roughly 629-630 for A, B, C, DRB1 and DQB1; 522 for DQA1; 606 for DPA1; and 400 to 480 for DPB1. Of the roughly 400 genotyped donors, 81% were placed in the genetic ancestry cluster associated with self-reported Caucasian donors. Roughly five DR-DQ haplotypes were treated as single units for association and clustering because of strong linkage in the cohort. In a later genetic analysis, genome-wide SNP genotypes for about 55% of the roughly 700 donors were used, and that subset was treated as a discovery cohort. The later analysis used no new phenotypic data to find candidate immune exposures, relying instead on TCR beta sequences and their occurrence across donors. Roughly 310 gigabases of sequencing data and tens of millions of unique TCR sequences were included in an early release covering 500 to 750 HLA-typed donors. Donor age, sex, ethnicity and CMV serostatus were collected together with the repertoire data. The T cell repertoires of 550 to 850 subjects were profiled by immunosequencing and related to cytomegalovirus serostatus. To predict cytomegalovirus infection status, the study combined high-throughput TCR immunosequencing, statistical association of individual TCRs with disease status, and machine learning. In addition to the first cohort of roughly 670 subjects, a separate validation cohort of approximately 130 different subjects was used. On average, roughly 250,000 unique TCR beta nucleotide sequences were sequenced per donor among about 400 genotyped donors of the cohort, with 15% to 20% of those sequences being non-productive. The aim of the study was to test whether cataloging public T cell receptors could identify signatures of past pathogen exposure. A later analysis re-analyzed previously published TCR beta repertoires from 666 donors and added high-resolution HLA genotyping to study TCR occurrence patterns. Both class I and class II loci were covered by HLA typing, at four-digit resolution. In an earlier analysis of a few hundred of the donors, high-throughput TCR beta sequencing was used to judge whether each TCR beta V gene segment behaved as functional or pseudogenic. Overall study outcomes, separate from this receptor: Linkage disequilibrium might explain the correlated functional status among segregating V segments, but an unknown experimental factor could not be excluded. In this cohort, only TCR beta chains were sequenced, and detectable features were limited by the absence of alpha or paired-chain data. Because counts were too low, 15 to 20 rarely observed V segments, including chromosome 9 orphons, were excluded from the earlier analysis of 587 of the donors. In an earlier analysis of fewer than 700 of the donors, most TCR beta V segments appeared in productive rearrangements about 90% or about 30% of the time, broadly matching IMGT annotations. Most CMV-associated TCR beta chains appeared to be HLA-restricted in a later analysis, and the HLA associations seemed to be driven largely by CMV exposure. In the study, about 150 TCR beta chains were listed as associated with cytomegalovirus. The presence/absence analyses assumed that sequencing depth was roughly uniform across donors, and that assumption may not be true. The classifier was reported to diagnose cytomegalovirus status with high specificity and sensitivity in both the original and validation cohorts. In vitro tests confirmed that a few of the cytomegalovirus-associated TCR beta chains recognize cytomegalovirus antigens. According to a later genetic analysis, donors in an Asian-associated ancestry cluster had fewer N-insertions in productive TCRs than the approximately 700-donor mean. Assigning TCR associations to individual alleles was difficult when HLA alleles, especially DR and DQ, strongly co-occurred. Because HLA typing was missing for some donors at each locus, association tests included only the typed subset. The 87-base-pair reads could not distinguish some IMGT-functional V segments, including TRBV6-2 and TRBV6-3, so those segments were excluded. According to the authors, the approach could potentially be generalized to other disease states and immunological phenotypes. According to a later analysis, parvovirus B19, influenza, CMV and Epstein-Barr virus appeared linked to several top co-occurrence clusters. A further reported finding was that TCR beta sequences accurately predicted the HLA-A and HLA-B alleles for most subjects in the first cohort. A later analysis associated 15,000 to 20,000 TCR beta sequences with specific HLA alleles at a false discovery rate of 0.05. In a later analysis, the rate of TCR association differed among HLA loci, with DRB1 alleles having the most associated TCRs and HLA-C alleles having the fewest. An association between a missense DCLRE1C variant and V-gene and J-gene trimming of TCR beta chains was found in a later genetic analysis and replicated in an independent cohort. Immune exposure information for the cohort was limited to CMV serostatus. The sequencing pipeline was judged likely to have produced a cluster of highly shared sequence variants as a technical artifact. In a later analysis, HLA-associated TCR beta chains were found to be more clonally expanded and to have lower generation probabilities than equally common non-associated chains. Most TCR sequences were observed very rarely across donors, whereas some public TCRs were present in many individuals.

The method was the immunoSEQ multiplex PCR assay. For the multiplex PCR, a mixture combining 60 forward primers for TCR Vbeta segments and 13 reverse primers for TCR Jbeta segments was used. The CDR3 region of rearranged TCR beta genes was amplified from genomic DNA by a multiplex PCR assay. The Illumina HiSeq System was used to sequence the amplified TCR beta libraries as 87-base-pair reads. The study's own analysis went as follows. Across the 600 to 700 repertoires, a later analysis counted 75 million to 90 million unique TCR beta chains, around 10 million of which were shared by at least two donors. A nearest-neighbor algorithm error-corrected the raw reads and collapsed the reads into unique sequences, merging closely related sequences to remove PCR and sequencing errors. CDR3 sequences were aligned to IMGT reference sequences to assign V, D and J gene segments. Each retained sequence needed at least a six-nucleotide match to both a V gene segment and a J gene segment. Rearrangements were classified as productive when the CDR3 lacked stop codons and remained in frame with V and J, and all other rearrangements were classified as non-productive. CDR3 was defined according to IMGT convention as the region running from the second conserved V-encoded cysteine to the conserved J-encoded phenylalanine. In an earlier analysis of 550 to 650 of the donors, sequences lacking an unambiguous match to a single V gene segment were excluded. In an earlier analysis of approximately 500 of the donors, a V segment was called functional when productive rearrangements were above 56.7%, and segregating when the standard deviation between donors exceeded 5%. A statistical classification framework was developed to diagnose cytomegalovirus status using the catalog of TCR beta chain sequences. V and J gene assignment, in a later analysis, came from comparing TCR nucleotide sequences with IMGT/GENE-DB human TR gene sequences. The TCRdist pipeline was used in a later analysis to assign CDR3 sequences and most-parsimonious VDJ recombination scenarios. In a later analysis, each TCR beta chain was defined by its CDR3 amino acid sequence together with its V-gene family, and reads without a unique V-gene family were excluded. As a way to deal with suspected cross-contamination and a sequencing artifact, a later analysis dropped over 550 nucleotide sequences that were highly shared and had low generation probability. For each public chain, a later analysis derived a clonal expansion index from normalized ranks of inferred template counts within each repertoire. A later analysis computed generation probabilities with a VDJ recombination model fitted to out-of-frame rearrangements, and checked the results against IGoR. In a later analysis, hypergeometric tests were used to score TCR-TCR, TCR-HLA and TCR-CMV co-occurrence, with a repertoire-size bias correction applied to TCR pairs. In a later analysis, false discovery rates were estimated by permuting HLA or CMV assignments 20 times. In a later analysis, co-occurring TCRs were grouped with DBSCAN, and TCRdist sequence similarity was added when clustering was performed within HLA-allele-positive subsets. Repertoires with fewer than 30,000 or more than 120,000 public chains, plus five repertoires with anomalous nucleotide sharing, were excluded from co-occurrence clustering. TCRdb re-hosts the immuneACCESS table, in-frame sequences only. Its copies lack some clones; in the studies checked, an unresolved V gene accounts for under half of them, and the cause for the rest is not known. D and trimming come from the DNA, and the V and J calls and clone size come from that table. This sample comprises some 110,000 clones, roughly 76% of them detected only once. In total, the top ten clones hold about 15% of the sample.

A note on this clone: No cognate antigen has been identified for it. No base-level quality is on record; no much larger clone is a single base apart.

The CDR3 numbers 15 residues from cysteine through phenylalanine. The kept DNA is CDR3 alone, 45 bases in frame from the first base. Trimming takes 6 bases from V and 0 bases from J, and the germline ends sit 12 bases apart. Reading the germline V gene gives CDR1 SGHDT and CDR2 YYEEEE. In total, just over 650 healthy bone marrow donors made up the cohort. At the time of sampling, every cohort member was nominally healthy, though immune exposures that went unrecorded were likely present. The donor tested CMV seropositive and was one of the 289 seropositive cohort members. A peripheral blood sample was collected from each donor, and TCR beta sequencing was performed on peripheral blood mononuclear cells. The Qiagen DNeasy Blood Extraction Kit was used to extract genomic DNA from the blood cell samples.

Specimen: PBMCs. This chain joins TRBV5-6 to TRBJ2-2; the D segment cannot be called with confidence. This TCR came from a man in his forties or fifties in good health and CMV-seropositive. The nucleotide sequence is given as TGTGCCAGCACCCGCGCAGGCGCGAACACCGGGGAGCTGTTTTTT. Its translation reads: CASTRAGANTGELFF.